These T cell receptor beta chains were read from a single sample in a study of CD8+CD57+ T cells in acquired aplastic anemia. TCRdb itself ran the reads through MiXCR, one entry per CDR3 protein. The sample lists around 430,000 distinct CDR3 sequences, less than 35% occurring once. Sequenced material: sorted CD4+, CD8+, or CD8+CD57+ T cells (not recorded which) from PBMCs. The source is a human donor with aplastic anemia. CDR3s include the opening cysteine and the closing phenylalanine or tryptophan. A D gene is named only where the DNA matches it firmly. Not all rows give a size; the values are once, few, many and, for expanded clones, a class.

D,V,J,size,CDR3,DNA
TRBD1,TRBV2,TRBJ2-7,NA,CASSPWDRYYEQYF,TGTGCCAGCAGTCCCTGGGACAGATACTACGAGCAGTACTTC
TRBD1,TRBV19,TRBJ2-3,NA,CASSATGGAGLQYF,TGTGCCAGTAGTGCAACAGGGGGCGCGGGGCTGCAGTATTTT
TRBD2,TRBV11-3,TRBJ2-5,NA,CASSFGGGYRETQYF,TGTGCCAGCAGCTTCGGCGGGGGGTATCGAGAGACCCAGTACTTC
NA,TRBV24-1,TRBJ2-5,many,CATSYKETQYF,TGTGCCACCAGTTATAAAGAGACCCAGTACTTC
NA,TRBV19,TRBJ1-1,many,CASSIGARNTEAFF,TGTGCCAGTAGTATAGGAGCGCGCAACACTGAAGCTTTCTTT
NA,TRBV9,TRBJ1-1,few,CASSVVPGENTEAFF,TGTGCCAGCAGCGTAGTCCCGGGCGAGAACACTGAAGCTTTCTTT
NA,TRBV20-1,TRBJ2-1,NA,CSASWLAYEQFF,TGCAGTGCTAGCTGGCTAGCATATGAGCAGTTCTTC
NA,TRBV27,TRBJ2-4,few,CASRPEGRNIQYF,TGTGCCAGCAGACCCGAGGGACGAAACATTCAGTACTTC
NA,TRBV29-1,TRBJ2-1,many,CSVVAGGNNEQFF,TGCAGCGTTGTGGCAGGGGGGAACAATGAGCAGTTCTTC
TRBD1,TRBV10-3,TRBJ1-4,many,CAISEGTGSRKLFF,TGTGCCATCAGTGAAGGGACAGGGAGTCGGAAACTGTTTTTT
NA,TRBV20-1,TRBJ2-7,NA,CSAVGFLPNYEQYF,TGCAGTGCTGTCGGCTTTTTGCCAAACTACGAGCAGTACTTC
NA,TRBV20-1,TRBJ2-4,NA,CSARDLLQDNNVKNIQYF,TGCAGTGCTAGAGATCTACTTCAGGACAACAACGTTAAAAACATTCAGTACTTC
NA,TRBV6-5,TRBJ1-5,few,CASSYFPPASNQPQHF,TGTGCCAGCAGTTACTTTCCCCCAGCGAGCAATCAGCCCCAGCATTTT
NA,TRBV30,TRBJ2-7,NA,CAWRTSFDEQYF,TGTGCCTGGAGGACAAGTTTCGACGAGCAGTACTTC
TRBD2,TRBV20-1,TRBJ2-7,many,CSARLAGYEQYF,TGCAGTGCAAGACTAGCGGGCTACGAGCAGTACTTC
NA,TRBV20-1,TRBJ1-2,many,CSARERGLGYTF,TGCAGTGCTAGAGAGCGCGGTCTTGGCTACACCTTC
TRBD1,TRBV25-1,TRBJ1-6,NA,CASRGGTGGYNSPLHF,TGTGCCAGCCGAGGGGGGACAGGGGGCTATAATTCACCCCTCCACTTT
NA,TRBV20-1,TRBJ1-5,NA,CSANWGSDSNQPQHF,TGCAGTGCTAATTGGGGTTCAGATAGCAATCAGCCCCAGCATTTT
NA,TRBV29-1,TRBJ2-3,many,CSVQGGYSTDTQYF,TGCAGCGTCCAAGGGGGTTACAGCACAGATACGCAGTATTTT
NA,TRBV15,TRBJ1-4,few,CATSRDSVQKLFF,TGTGCCACCAGCAGGGACAGTGTTCAAAAACTGTTTTTT
NA,TRBV19,TRBJ1-1,NA,CASSSGTSWNTEAFF,TGTGCCAGTAGTTCAGGGACATCATGGAACACTGAAGCTTTCTTT
TRBD1,TRBV19,TRBJ2-6,NA,CASSSTGGTGANVLTF,TGTGCCAGTAGTTCGACAGGGGGAACTGGGGCCAACGTCCTGACTTTC
NA,TRBV2,TRBJ1-6,NA,CASTKPDRHNSPLHF,TGTGCCAGCACGAAGCCGGACAGACATAATTCACCCCTCCACTTT
NA,TRBV29-1,TRBJ2-2,many,CSVRRTQNTGELFF,TGCAGCGTTAGGAGGACACAGAACACCGGGGAGCTGTTTTTT
TRBD2,TRBV20-1,TRBJ2-5,many,CSADRGGQETQYF,TGCAGTGCTGATCGGGGGGGGCAAGAGACCCAGTACTTC
TRBD2,TRBV14,TRBJ2-2,NA,CASRVAGNTGELFF,TGTGCCTCTAGGGTAGCGGGGAACACCGGGGAGCTGTTTTTT
NA,TRBV27,TRBJ1-2,few,CASRPLGPGRYTF,TGTGCCAGCAGACCACTAGGGCCGGGGCGCTACACCTTC
NA,TRBV10-3,TRBJ2-7,few,CASKQGINEQYF,TGTGCCTCAAAGCAGGGGATCAACGAGCAGTACTTC
NA,TRBV11-1,TRBJ2-1,few,CASSYAGALSYNEQFF,TGTGCCAGTTCGTACGCGGGGGCCCTCTCCTACAATGAGCAGTTCTTC
NA,TRBV19,TRBJ1-1,NA,CASSIEGSTTEAFF,TGTGCCAGTAGTATAGAGGGCTCTACGACTGAAGCTTTCTTT
TRBD1,TRBV6-1,TRBJ1-2,NA,CASSVARDRPNYGYTF,TGTGCCAGCAGCGTTGCTAGGGACAGGCCTAACTATGGCTACACCTTC
NA,TRBV11-1,TRBJ1-3,NA,CASSPPWGMPTDSGNTIYF,TGTGCCAGCAGTCCCCCTTGGGGTATGCCAACCGACTCTGGAAACACCATATATTTT
NA,TRBV6-1,TRBJ2-7,few,CASSEASGRLYEQYF,TGTGCCAGCAGTGAAGCCTCGGGGCGCTTGTACGAGCAGTACTTC
NA,TRBV12-3/TRBV12-4,TRBJ1-6,many,CASSFGGSPLHF,TGTGCCAGCAGTTTCGGGGGTTCACCCCTCCACTTT
NA,TRBV15,TRBJ1-1,NA,CATSGGILGTEAFF,TGTGCCACCAGCGGGGGAATTTTGGGCACTGAAGCTTTCTTT
TRBD1,TRBV6-1,TRBJ1-5,NA,CASRQGVGQPQHF,TGTGCCAGCAGGCAGGGGGTGGGTCAGCCCCAGCATTTT
NA,TRBV3-1,TRBJ1-2,many,CASSLHRGLGYTF,TGTGCCAGCAGCCTGCACCGGGGGTTAGGCTACACCTTC
NA,TRBV6-1,TRBJ1-2,many,CASSEQAGANYGYTF,TGTGCCAGCAGTGAACAGGCCGGGGCCAACTATGGCTACACCTTC
TRBD2,TRBV11-1,TRBJ2-3,NA,CASSTKSGGCTDTQYF,TGTGCCAGCAGCACCAAAAGCGGGGGATGCACAGATACGCAGTATTTT
NA,TRBV9,TRBJ2-2,few,CASSVGAINTGELFF,TGTGCCAGCAGCGTCGGGGCCATAAACACCGGGGAGCTGTTTTTT
NA,TRBV12-3/TRBV12-4,TRBJ1-3,few,CASSGDFAGNTIYF,TGTGCCAGCAGTGGGGATTTCGCGGGAAACACCATATATTTT
NA,TRBV24-1,TRBJ2-7,once,CATSDPTSEQYF,TGTGCCACCAGTGATCCGACATCTGAGCAGTACTTC
TRBD2,TRBV20-1,TRBJ2-1,few,CSATLIAGGPYNEQFF,TGCAGTGCTACATTGATAGCGGGGGGGCCCTACAATGAGCAGTTCTTC
NA,TRBV2,TRBJ2-5,NA,CASSERELKTQYF,TGTGCCAGCAGTGAACGGGAGTTGAAGACCCAGTACTTC
TRBD1,TRBV28,TRBJ1-3,few,CASSLYGTVSGNTIYF,TGTGCCAGCAGTTTATACGGGACAGTTTCGGGAAACACCATATATTTT
NA,TRBV19,TRBJ2-7,many,CASSILPGSPYEQYF,TGTGCCAGTAGTATACTTCCAGGGAGCCCCTACGAGCAGTACTTC
TRBD1,TRBV6-2/TRBV6-3,TRBJ2-7,few,CASSYRDRDRPYEQYF,TGTGCCAGCAGTTACCGGGACAGGGATAGGCCCTACGAGCAGTACTTC
NA,TRBV30,TRBJ1-4,NA,CAWNPPPALEKLFF,TGTGCCTGGAACCCACCCCCAGCCTTAGAAAAACTGTTTTTT
NA,TRBV9,TRBJ2-2,NA,CASSVRRDTGELFF,TGTGCCAGCAGCGTACGTCGGGACACCGGGGAGCTGTTTTTT
TRBD1,TRBV10-3,TRBJ1-2,NA,CASPLRTRNRGNYGYTF,TGTGCCAGCCCCTTGCGGACCCGGAACAGGGGTAACTATGGCTACACCTTC
NA,TRBV4-2,TRBJ1-6,many,CASSGRQYSPLHF,TGTGCCAGCAGCGGACGACAGTATTCACCCCTCCACTTT
TRBD2,TRBV20-1,TRBJ2-7,few,CSARRSTSGSHTTYEQYF,TGCAGTGCTAGAAGATCGACTAGCGGGAGTCATACTACCTACGAGCAGTACTTC
NA,TRBV5-1,TRBJ1-1,NA,CASSFKGQNTEAFF,TGCGCCAGCAGCTTTAAAGGACAGAACACTGAAGCTTTCTTT